This T cell receptor (beta chain) appears in the sequencing data of a study of OX40 agonist ivuxolimab in advanced cancers. Across the study: The dose-escalation cohort was around 83% male, with a mean age of around 60 years, ranging about 20 to 79. Study-wide points: CD8+ T cells were the subset that, on average, had more expanded clones than CD4+.

A remark on this clone: Its antigen remains unidentified.

After removal of 0 bases from V and 4 bases from J, the junction contained 5 bases not matched to a gene. The length of the CDR3 is 16 residues. Germline V gene sequence: CDR1 SGDLS, CDR2 YYNGEE. Sampling times: baseline, cycle 4 day 1, cycle 7 day 1. Sequenced by immunoSEQ multiplex PCR; TCRdb stores in-frame clones only, minus some. The sample contains over 55,000 clones, 90% to 95% of which appear only once. The sample consisted of CD4+ or CD8+ T cells sorted from blood, taken in a trial of the OX40 agonist ivuxolimab. The clonotype originates from an adult with an advanced solid tumor such as melanoma, head and neck, liver or kidney cancer. This chain links TRBV9 with TRBJ2-3, with TRBD2 matching over 10 bases. This chain's CDR3 is CASSVEASGRADTQYF. CDR3 nucleotide sequence: TGTGCCAGCAGCGTAGAGGCTAGCGGGAGAGCAGATACGCAGTATTTT.